This TCR beta chain was documented in a study of T-cell reconstitution after alpha-beta-depleted transplantation in children. During its preparation, the TCRbeta library received unique molecular identifiers. TCRdb re-called the PCR reads with MiXCR, one entry per CDR3 protein. The profile shows 190,000 or so distinct CDR3 sequences, 6.5% to 7.5% of them singletons. The sample holds many counts of this clonotype. The V gene lost 4 bases and the J gene lost 3 bases, with 12 bases spanning the gap. Germline CDR1 is SGHRS and CDR2 is YFSETQ. The CDR3 spans 14 residues. The chain is built from TRBV5-1 and TRBJ2-3; a possible D gene is TRBD1 (8 bases). This sample comprised PBMCs from the stem cell graft donor, obtained from the stem cell graft. This TCR came from a human donor who donated a stem cell graft to a child with Wiskott-Aldrich syndrome. CDR3 bases: TGCGCCAGCAGCGGACAGGGAGGGACAGATACGCAGTATTTT. As protein: CASSGQGGTDTQYF.